The rows below give T cell receptor beta chains drawn from one sample of a study of blood T cells in healthy people across ages. Using its own MiXCR run on the 5' RACE reads, TCRdb lists one record per CDR3 protein. The sample includes about 1.8 million distinct CDR3 sequences, around half seen only once; the top ten take 2% to 2.5%. Sequencing was carried out using blood. These receptors were obtained from a woman aged 40 to 55 in good health. Both conserved end residues are trimmed from each CDR3. Fields, in order: J gene, V gene, CDR3 protein.

>TRBJ2-3|TRBV6-5
ASSSQGGGTDTQY
>TRBJ1-2|TRBV6-5
ASSYSSAGTVGYT
>TRBJ2-5|TRBV7-2
ASSLQTGWGETQY
>TRBJ2-3|TRBV20-1
SVMTSGASTDTQY
>TRBJ2-6|TRBV28
ASYHSGANVLT
>TRBJ2-3|TRBV28
ASSSTPLPQY
>TRBJ1-2|TRBV6-1
ASSDLFYGYT
>TRBJ2-5|TRBV20-1
SALTSGGAEETQY
>TRBJ2-4|TRBV20-1
SATGMKNIQY
>TRBJ2-4|TRBV14
ASSQVDSALAKNIQY
>TRBJ2-5|TRBV12-3/TRBV12-4
ASSLVVGPGQETQY
>TRBJ1-2|TRBV28
ASSSLSYT
>TRBJ1-2|TRBV4-3
ASSPLGNNYGYT
>TRBJ1-2|TRBV7-2
ASSLNREGYT
>TRBJ2-1|TRBV5-1
ASSLARLGVPYNEQF
>TRBJ1-5|TRBV7-2
ASSFQGSDDNQPQH
>TRBJ2-7|TRBV11-2
ASSFGGGTYEQY
>TRBJ2-1|TRBV7-2
ASSHSSGGSSYNEQF
>TRBJ2-3|TRBV28
ASSFPLSSGGSDTQY
>TRBJ2-5|TRBV6-5
ASSGTSGGAQTQY